These 12 T cell receptor beta chains share one sample of origin, sequenced in a study of blood T cell repertoires in COVID-19. Clones were sequenced by immunoSEQ multiplex PCR, and TCRdb holds only the in-frame ones, with some missing. The sample carries 200,000 to 250,000 clones, 80% to 90% recorded once. The sample was peripheral blood. Every receptor here comes from a man in his forties with acute or convalescent COVID-19.

The chain links TRBV30 to TRBJ1-5; D gene ambiguous. The CDR3 consists of 14 residues. CDR1 GTSNPN and CDR2 SVGIG come from the germline V gene (reference sequence). The germline V and J ends were trimmed by 5 bases and 2 bases, with 13 bases remaining between them. The chain's CDR3 is CAWSLGGGNQPQHF. The CDR3 nucleotides are TGTGCCTGGTCCCTGGGCGGGGGCAATCAGCCCCAGCATTTT.

J is TRBJ1-1 and V is TRBV29-1, with 7 bases aligning to TRBD1. The germline gives CDR1 SQVTM, CDR2 ANQGSEA. This CDR3 has 11 residues. Unmatched junction bases numbered 2, after V lost 7 bases and J lost 3 bases. The CDR3 coding sequence is TGCAGCGCAGGGGGGGACACTGAAGCTTTCTTT. Amino acids: CSAGGDTEAFF.

The CDR3 DNA follows: TGTGCCAGCAGCCGAGACGGACAGGGGTTGGCTGGAAACACCATATATTTT. Its protein is CASSRDGQGLAGNTIYF. The chain employs TRBV7-8 and TRBJ1-3; TRBD1 matches at 9 bases. V lost 5 bases to trimming and J lost 2 bases; unmatched junction nucleotides: 10. Germline lookup yields CDR1 SGHVS and CDR2 FQNEAQ. This CDR3 is 17 amino acids long.

With respect to this clone: Compared with germline, one end of the junction differs, possibly owing to a read error. The V call is TRBV6-1, the J call TRBJ2-7; either TRBD1 or TRBD2 may fit D (5 bases each). There are 14 residues in the CDR3. Germline values: CDR1 MNHNS, CDR2 SASEGT. CDR3 sequence reads: CASREGVARNEQYF. The CDR3 nucleotides read TGTGCCAGCAGGGAAGGGGTAGCGAGGAACGAGCAGTACTTC.

The rearrangement uses TRBV6-5 and TRBJ1-1; D gene unclear. Trimming removed 6 bases at V and 2 bases at J, with 16 bases between. Germline V CDR1 and CDR2: MNHEY, SVGAGI. The CDR3 has 15 residues. The CDR3 DNA is TGTGCCAGCAGCGTCGGACTAAATCTAAACACTGAAGCTTTCTTT. It encodes CASSVGLNLNTEAFF.

V usage is TRBV6-5 and J usage is TRBJ2-3, with D tentatively TRBD2 (6 bases). Germline V CDR1 and CDR2: MNHEY, SVGAGI. This CDR3 has 15 residues. V gave up 5 bases and J gave up 1 base, with 13 bases separating them. The CDR3 protein is CASSTGLSRTDTQYF. The CDR3 DNA reads as TGTGCCAGCAGTACAGGACTATCTCGCACAGATACGCAGTATTTT.

The chain combines TRBV4-2 with TRBJ2-7; D is perhaps TRBD1 (6 bases). The ends were cut back, 2 bases at V and 0 bases at J, with 11 bases in the middle. The germline V gene encodes CDR1 LGHNA and CDR2 YNFKEQ. This CDR3 has 15 residues. In DNA form, the CDR3 reads TGTGCCAGCAGCCAATTAAGGGACACCTCCTACGAGCAGTACTTC. It encodes CASSQLRDTSYEQYF.

V and J are TRBV4-3 and TRBJ2-7; 9 bases are shared with TRBD1. CDR3 length: 14 amino acids. V lost 4 bases and J lost 2; bases outside the gene matches: 3. Looked up from germline, CDR1 is LGHNA and CDR2 is YSLEER. This CDR3 reads CASSRGTGPYEQYF. The CDR3 DNA reads TGCGCCAGCAGCCGAGGGACAGGGCCCTACGAGCAGTACTTC.

This chain joins TRBV5-1 and TRBJ2-1; 10 bases align to TRBD1. Germline-derived CDR1 and CDR2 are SGHRS and YFSETQ. The CDR3 runs 16 residues. The ends lost 4 bases at V and 3 bases at J; junction bases unmatched: 7. CDR3 nucleotide sequence: TGCGCCAGCAGCCCCGGGGGGGACAGGGGCTACAATGAGCAGTTCTTC. This gives the protein CASSPGGDRGYNEQFF.

This clone has only one observation. The chain uses TRBV6-5 and TRBJ1-5, with TRBD1 identical over 9 bases. The CDR3 spans 14 residues. Trimming removed 6 bases from V and 7 bases from J; junction bases left unmatched: 7. Germline loops: CDR1 MNHEY, CDR2 SVGAGI. CDR3 nucleotide sequence: TGTGCCAGCAGGGGCAACAGGGGGCAGCAGCCCCAGCATTTT. Translating gives CASRGNRGQQPQHF.

This clone has a handful of counts. The chain joins TRBV30 to TRBJ2-3, with a possible D match to TRBD2 (5 bases). The germline V and J ends were trimmed by 1 base and 2 bases, with 10 bases remaining between them. This CDR3 has 14 amino acids. Per germline, CDR1 GTSNPN and CDR2 SVGIG (reference sequence). CDR3 sequence: CAWSEGGITDTQYF. CDR3 nucleotides: TGTGCCTGGAGTGAAGGAGGTATCACAGATACGCAGTATTTT. Looking up the rest from reference TRBV30 and TRBJ2-3 gives the full variable domain: SQTIHQWPATLVQPVGSPLSLECTVEGTSNPNLYWYRQAAGRGLQLLFYSVGIGQISSEVPQNLSASRPQDRQFILSSKKLLLSDSGFYLCAWSEGGITDTQYFGPGTRLTVL.

The chain has TRBV6-5 and TRBJ2-3; D not certain. CDR1 is MNHEY, CDR2 SVGAGI, per germline. V lost 9 bases and J lost 1, with 11 bases in between. The length of the CDR3 is 13 residues. The CDR3 sequence is CASSQLRTDTQYF. The CDR3 DNA sequence: TGTGCCAGTAGCCAGCTACGCACAGATACGCAGTATTTT.